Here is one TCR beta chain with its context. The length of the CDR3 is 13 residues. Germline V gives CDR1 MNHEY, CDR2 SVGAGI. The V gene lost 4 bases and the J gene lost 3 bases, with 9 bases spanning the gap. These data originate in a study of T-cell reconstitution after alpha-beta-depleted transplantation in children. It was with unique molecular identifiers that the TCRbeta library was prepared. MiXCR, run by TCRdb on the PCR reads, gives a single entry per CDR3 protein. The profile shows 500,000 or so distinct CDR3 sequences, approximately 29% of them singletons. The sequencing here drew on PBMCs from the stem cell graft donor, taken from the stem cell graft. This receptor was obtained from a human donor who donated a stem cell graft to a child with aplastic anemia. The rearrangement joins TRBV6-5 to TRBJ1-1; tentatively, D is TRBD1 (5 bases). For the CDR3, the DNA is TGTGCCAGCAGTTCCCGAGGGGACACTGAAGCTTTCTTT. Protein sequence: CASSSRGDTEAFF.